This T cell receptor (beta chain) came from a study of STAT5B mutations in CD4+ large granular lymphocyte leukemia. This was a survey-level run. Study processing details: Productive clonotypes were detectable down to 2.59 x 10-5 frequency. Here immunoSEQ multiplex PCR was the method, and the copy in TCRdb shows in-frame clones only, minus some. That table supplies the V and J calls and clone size; D and trimming were determined from the DNA. This sample yields some 33,000 clones, of which roughly 72% are seen a single time; less than 0.3% belongs to the top ten. There are 13 residues in the CDR3. Trimming stripped 1 base from V and 8 bases from J, with 10 bases between. Germline V CDR1 and CDR2: SGHNT, YYREEE (reference sequence).

The sample comprised CD4+ T cells from blood buffy coats. This rearrangement joins TRBV5-4 to TRBJ1-5, with a possible D match to TRBD1 (5 bases). This receptor was obtained from a human donor in good health. The CDR3 loop reads CASSLQGEEPQHF. CDR3 sequence (DNA): TGTGCCAGCAGCTTGCAGGGCGAGGAGCCCCAGCATTTT.